This TCR beta chain was documented in a study of control samples from healthy donors and cancer patients. The germline CDR1 and CDR2 sequences are SGHRS and YFSETQ. The trim removed 4 bases at V and 3 bases at J, leaving 4 bases unmatched. CDR3 length equals 14 residues. TCRdb's table, derived via immunoSEQ multiplex PCR, lists solely in-frame clones and lacks some. The data show 150,000 to 200,000 clones, approximately 92% seen once. The sequenced sample consisted of blood. The V and J genes are TRBV5-1 and TRBJ2-5, with 9 bases lining up with TRBD1. The TCR originated in a woman in her sixties or seventies in good health. The CDR3: CASSRRTGEETQYF. The CDR3, as DNA: TGCGCCAGCAGCCGGAGGACAGGGGAAGAGACCCAGTACTTC.